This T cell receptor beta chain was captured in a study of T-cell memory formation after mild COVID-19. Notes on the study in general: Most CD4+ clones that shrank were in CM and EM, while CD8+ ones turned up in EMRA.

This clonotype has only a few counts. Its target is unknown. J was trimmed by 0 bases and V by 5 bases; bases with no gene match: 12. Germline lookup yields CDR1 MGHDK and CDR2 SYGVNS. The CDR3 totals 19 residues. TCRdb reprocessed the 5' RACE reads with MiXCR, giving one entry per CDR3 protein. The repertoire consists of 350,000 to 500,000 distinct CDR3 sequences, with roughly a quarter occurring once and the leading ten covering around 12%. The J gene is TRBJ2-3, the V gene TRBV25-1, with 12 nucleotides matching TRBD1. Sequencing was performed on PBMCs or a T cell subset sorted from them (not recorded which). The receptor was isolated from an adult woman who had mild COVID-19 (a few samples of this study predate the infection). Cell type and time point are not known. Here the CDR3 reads CASSIRDRGRRDSTDTQYF. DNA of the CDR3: TGTGCCAGCAGTATAAGGGACAGGGGGCGTCGGGACAGCACAGATACGCAGTATTTT.